Shown below are 21 T cell receptor beta chains from a single sample sequenced in a study of T cells in localized non-small cell lung cancer. The repertoire was sequenced with immunoSEQ multiplex PCR; TCRdb's copy has only in-frame clones and lacks some. The table has fewer than 2,000 clones, approximately 25% seen once. The sample in question was normal lung tissue next to the tumor, obtained before any cancer treatment. The receptors originated from a male donor aged 60 or over with stage II squamous cell lung carcinoma.

In its sample, this clone was seen once. The chain combines TRBV19 with TRBJ1-2; the D gene is possibly TRBD1 (6 bases). Trimming left V 6 bases short and J 4 bases short, with 12 bases between. The germline V gene encodes CDR1 LNHDA and CDR2 SQIVND (reference sequence). The CDR3 is 13 amino acids. In nucleotides, the CDR3 is TGTGCCAGTAGGTTCGGACAGCCCTATGGCTACACCTTC. It yields the protein CASRFGQPYGYTF.

Relative to its sample, this clone is medium-sized. The chain is built from TRBV6-8 and TRBJ1-1, with D possibly being TRBD1 (5 bases). Germline CDR1 and CDR2: MNHGY and SAAAGT. Trimming removed 6 bases at V and 6 bases at J, with 17 bases between. This CDR3 comprises 14 residues. CDR3 amino acids: CASSPLGAGAEAFF. CDR3 in DNA: TGTGCCAGCAGCCCCTTAGGGGCTGGGGCTGAAGCTTTCTTT.

The CDR3 is CASTIQGAGANVLTF. The CDR3 bases are TGTGCCAGTACCATACAGGGAGCTGGGGCCAACGTCCTGACTTTC. This chain connects TRBV19 to TRBJ2-6; a weak D match, TRBD1 (6 bases). The germline gives CDR1 LNHDA, CDR2 SQIVND (reference sequence). There are 15 residues in the CDR3. Trimming took off 7 bases at V and 2 bases at J, with 12 bases between the two ends.

Within the sample, this clone is large. The chain is built from TRBV9 and TRBJ1-1, with a possible D match to TRBD1 (5 bases). This CDR3 has 14 amino acids. From germline, CDR1 is SGDLS and CDR2 YYNGEE. Trimming shortened V by 4 bases and J by 3 bases, and 13 bases separated the two germline ends. CDR3 protein: CASSTRIGDTEAFF. Here the CDR3 DNA reads TGTGCCAGCAGCACCAGAATAGGGGACACTGAAGCTTTCTTT.

In its sample, this clone is medium-sized. The chain joins TRBV11-3 to TRBJ2-7, with D perhaps TRBD1 (6 bases). This CDR3 comprises 14 residues. The ends were cut back, 0 bases at V and 2 bases at J, with 8 bases in the middle. Germline V CDR1 and CDR2: SGHNT, YENEEA. As DNA, the CDR3 is TGTGCCAGCAGCTTAGAGAGGGGGACCTACGAGCAGTACTTC. It translates to CASSLERGTYEQYF.

The chain recombines TRBV19 with TRBJ2-3; possibly TRBD1 for D (5 bases). This CDR3 contains 14 residues. V gave up 7 bases and J gave up 5 bases, with 16 bases separating them. The germline gives CDR1 LNHDA, CDR2 SQIVND (reference sequence). The CDR3 reads CASKVQGLEDTQYF. DNA of the CDR3: TGTGCCAGTAAGGTCCAGGGTTTGGAAGATACGCAGTATTTT. Variable domain in full (rest from reference TRBV19 and TRBJ2-3): DGGITQSPKYLFRKEGQNVTLSCEQNLNHDAMYWYRQDPGQGLRLIYYSQIVNDFQKGDIAEGYSVSREKKESFPLTVTSAQKNPTAFYLCASKVQGLEDTQYFGPGTRLTVL.

The chain uses TRBV7-7 and TRBJ2-1; 9 positions agree with TRBD2. With V trimmed by 7 bases and J by 12 bases, 28 bases remained unmatched. Germline loops: CDR1 SSHAT, CDR2 FNYEAQ (reference sequence). This CDR3 is 19 amino acids long. CDR3 amino acids: CASTLRTAVAGGTPVGQFF. The CDR3 region has the DNA TGTGCCAGCACCCTCAGGACAGCAGTTGCGGGGGGGACTCCAGTAGGGCAGTTCTTC.

This clone turned up a few times. The chain recombines TRBV6-8 with TRBJ2-7; TRBD1 aligns across 9 bases. The CDR3 consists of 12 residues. From germline, CDR1 is MNHGY and CDR2 SAAAGT. Trimming removed 6 bases from V and 5 bases from J; junction bases left unmatched: 2. In DNA form, the CDR3 reads TGTGCCAGCAGCTGGACAGGGGACGAGCAGTACTTC. Its translation: CASSWTGDEQYF.

The chain combines TRBV19 with TRBJ1-2, with 9 bases aligning to TRBD1. Germline V gives CDR1 LNHDA, CDR2 SQIVND (reference sequence). V dropped 8 bases and J dropped 5; count of bases not matched to a gene: 18. The CDR3 has 17 residues. CDR3 nucleotides: TGTGCCAGTGGGACAGGGCTTTCGGAATCGAATTGGTATGGCTACACCTTC. It translates to CASGTGLSESNWYGYTF. Combining the CDR3 with reference TRBV19 and TRBJ1-2 gives the whole variable domain DGGITQSPKYLFRKEGQNVTLSCEQNLNHDAMYWYRQDPGQGLRLIYYSQIVNDFQKGDIAEGYSVSREKKESFPLTVTSAQKNPTAFYLCASGTGLSESNWYGYTFGSGTRLTVV.

This chain links TRBV6-8 with TRBJ2-3; TRBD1 matches 8 bases. This CDR3 has 13 amino acids. J lost 5 bases, V lost 6 bases, and 4 bases had no gene match. Germline values: CDR1 MNHGY, CDR2 SAAAGT. CDR3: CASRPGGGDTQYF. Written as DNA, the CDR3 is TGTGCCAGCAGGCCAGGGGGCGGAGATACGCAGTATTTT.

The J gene is TRBJ2-5, the V gene TRBV11-3; 13 bases are a match to TRBD2. This CDR3 spans 17 amino acids. Per germline, CDR1 SGHNT and CDR2 YENEEA. V dropped 3 bases and J dropped 1; count of bases not matched to a gene: 5. Written as DNA, the CDR3 is TGTGCCAGCAGCTTCTCGGGACTAGCGGGGACCCAAGAGACCCAGTACTTC. This translates into CASSFSGLAGTQETQYF.

V gene TRBV10-1 combines with J gene TRBJ2-7; D gene ambiguous. The CDR3 is 11 residues long. Germline V gives CDR1 WNHNN, CDR2 SYGVQD (reference sequence). The V end was cut by 3 bases, the J end by 7 bases, with 7 bases between. The CDR3 DNA reads as TGCGCCAGCAGTGACGGTCTAGAGCAGTACTTC. This sequence encodes CASSDGLEQYF.

In this sample, this clone is large. The CDR3 bases are TGTGCCAGCAGCATTGACCCGTCCTACAATGAGCAGTTCTTC. Its protein product is CASSIDPSYNEQFF. J is TRBJ2-1 and V is TRBV9; D not resolved. The CDR3 has 14 residues. With 4 bases removed from V and 1 base from J, the gap between germline ends came to 9 bases. Germline CDR1 is SGDLS and CDR2 is YYNGEE. The full variable domain, with the rest looked up from reference TRBV9 and TRBJ2-1, is DSGVTQTPKHLITATGQRVTLRCSPRSGDLSVYWYQQSLDQGLQFLIQYYNGEERAKGNILERFSAQQFPDLHSELNLSSLELGDSALYFCASSIDPSYNEQFFGPGTRLTVL.

This clone was counted a few times. The chain uses TRBV11-3 and TRBJ1-2; D might be TRBD1 (5 bases). The germline V and J ends were trimmed by 3 bases and 7 bases, with 21 bases remaining between them. The germline V gene encodes CDR1 SGHNT and CDR2 YENEEA. The CDR3 extends over 16 amino acids. In DNA form, the CDR3 reads TGTGCCAGCAGCTTGGCCCCCAGCGGAGGGGTTGGTGGCTACACCTTC. Translating gives CASSLAPSGGVGGYTF.

This clone was counted a few times. The chain combines TRBV6-8 with TRBJ1-6; tentative D call: TRBD1 (5 bases). The germline gives CDR1 MNHGY, CDR2 SAAAGT. The ends were cut back, 6 bases at V and 0 bases at J, with 9 bases in the middle. There are 15 residues in the CDR3. The CDR3 region has the DNA TGTGCCAGCAGACTGGACAACTCCTATAATTCACCCCTCCACTTT. It is translated as CASRLDNSYNSPLHF.

This clone was seen a few times. In DNA form, the CDR3 reads TGTGCCAGCAGGCCAACAGGGGCCAACTATGGCTACACCTTC. It is translated as CASRPTGANYGYTF. This sequence joins TRBV28 and TRBJ1-2; TRBD1 matches at 7 bases. Germline V gene sequence: CDR1 MDHEN, CDR2 SYDVKM. The CDR3 consists of 14 residues. Trimming removed 6 bases from V and 2 bases from J; junction bases left unmatched: 6.

Within the sample, this clone is medium-sized. DNA of the CDR3: TGTGCCAGCAGCTTCGGGCTTCCTAGGGGAAAACTGTTTTTT. Residues: CASSFGLPRGKLFF. This chain joins TRBV11-3 and TRBJ1-4, with D possibly TRBD1 on 5 matching bases. This CDR3 region has 14 residues. Trimming removed 3 bases at V and 10 bases at J, with 15 bases between. From germline, CDR1 is SGHNT and CDR2 YENEEA.

This chain connects TRBV6-8 to TRBJ1-6; tentative D call: TRBD1 (6 bases). CDR1 and CDR2 (germline): MNHGY, SAAAGT. The CDR3 length is 15 residues. The V end was cut by 6 bases, the J end by 6 bases, with 15 bases between. The CDR3: CASRPRGPVNSPLHF. The CDR3 DNA reads TGTGCCAGCAGACCCCGGGGGCCTGTTAATTCACCCCTCCACTTT.

By sample share, this clone is medium-sized. The rearrangement uses TRBV11-3 and TRBJ2-7, with TRBD1 matching over 8 bases. The CDR3 has 17 amino acids. Germline V gives CDR1 SGHNT, CDR2 YENEEA. With V trimmed by 3 bases and J by 2 bases, 12 bases remained unmatched. CDR3 DNA: TGTGCCAGCAGCTTGTTGGATGCAGGGGGCTCCCCCTACGAGCAGTACTTC. Its translation is CASSLLDAGGSPYEQYF.

This clone is large (0.1 to 1%) within its sample. The CDR3 DNA sequence: TGTGCCAGCAGTTACTCGCCCCCCTGGGCAGGGGCTAATGAAAAACTGTTTTTT. Translated: CASSYSPPWAGANEKLFF. V usage is TRBV6-8 and J usage is TRBJ1-4; D possibly corresponds to TRBD1 (6 bases). Trimming removed 0 bases at V and 3 bases at J, with 17 bases between. This CDR3 spans 18 amino acids. Germline loops: CDR1 MNHGY, CDR2 SAAAGT.

This chain uses TRBV14 with TRBJ1-2; TRBD1 might be the D (5 bases). Germline-derived CDR1 and CDR2 are SGHDN and FVKESK. Trimming removed 4 bases at V and 4 bases at J, with 10 bases between. The CDR3 sequence is 13 residues long. CDR3 loop: CASSPLQGYGYTF. The CDR3 DNA is TGTGCCAGCAGCCCTCTTCAGGGCTATGGCTACACCTTC.